The 30 T cell receptor beta chains reported below all come from one sample, sequenced in a study of cytomegalovirus exposure and HLA in healthy donors. It was with 60 Vbeta and 13 Jbeta primers that the PCR ran. Using immunoSEQ multiplex PCR, the repertoire was profiled, and TCRdb retains in-frame clones only, with some absent. This table holds about 170,000 clones, more than 80% found once. The sequenced material came from PBMCs. Receptors originate from a young woman in good health and CMV-seronegative.

The chain couples TRBV14 to TRBJ2-5; D gene unclear. Trimming pared 4 bases from V and 4 bases from J, leaving 19 bases between. The CDR3 is made up of 16 amino acids. The germline V gene encodes CDR1 SGHDN and CDR2 FVKESK. As DNA, the CDR3 is TGTGCCAGCAGCCTGGCCAACACTTGGAGTTCAGAGACCCAGTACTTC. Protein product: CASSLANTWSSETQYF.

The rearrangement links TRBV6-1 to TRBJ2-2, with 8 nucleotides matching TRBD2. The CDR3 has 15 amino acids. V lost 4 bases and J lost 4; bases outside the gene matches: 5. CDR1 and CDR2 from the germline V gene are MNHNS and SASEGT. In nucleotides, the CDR3 is TGTGCCAGCAGTGTAATCGGGGGGGCCACCGGGGAGCTGTTTTTT. Translation gives CASSVIGGATGELFF.

This chain uses TRBV29-1 with TRBJ2-6, with a tentative D call TRBD1 (5 bases). CDR3 length: 18 amino acids. Trimming took off 8 bases at V and 0 bases at J, with 23 bases between the two ends. Germline-derived CDR1 and CDR2 are SQVTM and ANQGSEA. This chain's CDR3 is CSSTGLRDPFSGANVLTF. DNA for the CDR3: TGCAGCTCCACAGGTCTACGAGATCCCTTCTCTGGGGCCAACGTCCTGACTTTC. The full variable domain, rest sourced from reference TRBV29-1 and TRBJ2-6, is SAVISQKPSRDICQRGTSLTIQCQVDSQVTMMFWYRQQPGQSLTLIATANQGSEATYESGFVIDKFPISRPNLTFSTLTVSNMSPEDSSIYLCSSTGLRDPFSGANVLTFGAGSRLTVL.

This chain connects TRBV29-1 to TRBJ1-1; D is unresolved. CDR1 and CDR2 from the germline V gene are SQVTM and ANQGSEA. This CDR3 has 12 residues. V lost 4 bases and J 8 bases, leaving 14 bases between the germline ends. CDR3 coding DNA: TGCAGCGTTGTCTTTCCCGGGAGCGAAGCTTTCTTT. Protein sequence: CSVVFPGSEAFF.

V and J are TRBV11-2 and TRBJ2-1; D call uncertain. The CDR3 consists of 16 residues. Germline V gene data show CDR1 as SGHAT and CDR2 as FQNNGV. V was trimmed by 3 bases and J by 0 bases, leaving 12 bases between them. The CDR3 sequence is CASSFTDWSSYNEQFF. In nucleotides, the CDR3 is TGTGCCAGCAGCTTCACCGACTGGAGCTCCTACAATGAGCAGTTCTTC.

V gene TRBV18 combines with J gene TRBJ1-3; D remains unclear. The CDR3 is 15 amino acids. V gave up 5 bases and J gave up 1 base, with 12 bases separating them. Germline V gives CDR1 KGHSH, CDR2 LQKENI. CDR3 sequence (DNA): TGTGCCAGCTCAATAAGTGGGCTTTCTGGAAACACCATATATTTT. Residues: CASSISGLSGNTIYF.

V and J are TRBV19 and TRBJ1-1; TRBD1 aligns across 9 bases. Germline V CDR1 and CDR2: LNHDA, SQIVND (reference sequence). The CDR3 loop spans 14 amino acids. Trimming took 5 bases from V and 5 from J; bases not matched to a gene: 6. CDR3 DNA: TGTGCCAGTAGTGGCGGACAGGGGAGGACTGAAGCTTTCTTT. It encodes CASSGGQGRTEAFF.

This chain links TRBV2 with TRBJ2-7, with D possibly being TRBD1 (6 bases). Deletions cut 4 bases from V and 6 bases from J, with 10 bases between. Germline CDR1 SNHLY, CDR2 FYNNEI. CDR3 length: 12 residues. The CDR3 DNA is TGTGCCAGCAGTGTAGGGACACCCGAGCAGTACTTC. Its translation is CASSVGTPEQYF. Supplemented by reference TRBV2 and TRBJ2-7, the full variable domain reads EPEVTQTPSHQVTQMGQEVILRCVPISNHLYFYWYRQILGQKVEFLVSFYNNEISEKSEIFDDQFSVERPDGSNFTLKIRSTKLEDSAMYFCASSVGTPEQYFGPGTRLTVT.

The chain uses TRBV6-1 and TRBJ1-1; D might be TRBD1 (5 bases). V dropped 6 bases and J dropped 0 bases, with 11 bases sitting between them. In germline, CDR1 is MNHNS, CDR2 SASEGT. The CDR3 extends over 14 amino acids. CDR3 DNA: TGTGCCAGCAGACGGGGGGGGGTGAACACTGAAGCTTTCTTT. Its translation is CASRRGGVNTEAFF.

V usage is TRBV7-6 and J usage is TRBJ2-7; D is perhaps TRBD2 (6 bases). Trimming removed 4 bases from V and 2 bases from J, with 21 bases in between. CDR3 length: 17 residues. Germline values: CDR1 SGHVS, CDR2 FNYEAQ. The CDR3 coding sequence is TGTGCCAGCAGCTCCAGCCCCCCGGGACTGAAGACCTACGAGCAGTACTTC. It translates to CASSSSPPGLKTYEQYF.

V is TRBV10-3 and J is TRBJ2-1; 8 bases are a match to TRBD1. The CDR3 extends over 13 amino acids. Per the germline V gene, CDR1 is ENHRY and CDR2 is SYGVKD. Trimming took 8 bases from V and 4 from J; bases not matched to a gene: 4. The CDR3, as DNA: TGTGCCATCGGACAGGGACCATACAATGAGCAGTTCTTC. It specifies CAIGQGPYNEQFF.

This rearrangement joins TRBV25-1 to TRBJ2-7, with 8 bases matching TRBD1. The ends lost 5 bases at V and 6 bases at J; junction bases unmatched: 3. Germline V lookup: CDR1 MGHDK, CDR2 SYGVNS. The CDR3 runs 12 residues. CDR3 protein: CASSFTGGEQYF. The CDR3 DNA is TGTGCCAGCAGTTTCACAGGGGGCGAGCAGTACTTC.

CDR3 nucleotides: TGTGCCAGCAGTGACTCAGCGGGTGGGGCGGAGGAGCAGTTCTTC. Encoded protein: CASSDSAGGAEEQFF. V gene TRBV6-4 combines with J gene TRBJ2-1, with a tentative D call TRBD2 (6 bases). The V gene lost 0 bases and the J gene lost 10 bases, with 16 bases spanning the gap. Germline CDR1 is MRHNA and CDR2 is SNTAGT. This CDR3 contains 15 residues.

CDR3 in amino acids: CASSDSGEGTEAFF. The CDR3 DNA follows: TGTGCCAGCAGTGACTCAGGGGAGGGGACTGAAGCTTTCTTT. The chain couples TRBV6-1 to TRBJ1-1; a weak D match, TRBD1 (6 bases). Germline V gives CDR1 MNHNS, CDR2 SASEGT. V gave up 3 bases and J gave up 5 bases, with 13 bases separating them. CDR3 length equals 14 residues.

This sequence joins TRBV5-1 and TRBJ2-5; 10 bases match TRBD1. The end of the DNA fits TRBJ2-7 better, so the J call may be wrong. Germline CDR1 SGHRS, CDR2 YFSETQ. The CDR3 runs 16 residues. The CDR3 bases are TGCGCCAGCAGCTTGACGACAGGGGGCTTGAGTTACGAGCAGTACTTC. It yields the protein CASSLTTGGLSYEQYF.

This clone has just one count. V usage is TRBV4-1 and J usage is TRBJ2-7, with 8 bases identical to TRBD2. This CDR3 has 16 residues. Germline CDR1 and CDR2: MGHRA and YSYEKL. Unmatched junction bases numbered 9, after V lost 1 base and J lost 4 bases. CDR3 nucleotides: TGCGCCAGCAGCCAAGGTCTCGGGGGGGGTCTGTACGAGCAGTACTTC. Translated: CASSQGLGGGLYEQYF.

The CDR3 spells CASSLVPGTDTQYF. CDR3 nucleotide sequence: TGCGCCAGCAGCTTGGTCCCGGGGACAGATACGCAGTATTTT. The rearrangement joins TRBV5-1 to TRBJ2-3, with D perhaps matching TRBD2 (5 bases). The ends were cut back, 0 bases at V and 3 bases at J, with 8 bases in the middle. Germline V gene data show CDR1 as SGHRS and CDR2 as YFSETQ. CDR3 length: 14 amino acids.

This clone has only a few counts. The CDR3 coding sequence is TGCGCCAGCAGCGTGGGACAGGGTTCAACTAATGAAAAACTGTTTTTT. Translation gives CASSVGQGSTNEKLFF. The chain links TRBV5-1 to TRBJ1-4, with 9 bases lining up with TRBD1. Germline loops: CDR1 SGHRS, CDR2 YFSETQ. The CDR3 covers 16 residues. V lost 4 bases to trimming and J lost 0 bases; unmatched junction nucleotides: 4.

The chain joins TRBV18 to TRBJ2-1; a possible D gene is TRBD1 (5 bases). The CDR3 totals 15 residues. The germline V gene has CDR1 KGHSH and CDR2 LQKENI. Trimming cost V 2 bases and J 5 bases, with 13 bases left between them. The CDR3 nucleotides read TGTGCCAGCTCACCAACAACAGGTAACCACAATGAGCAGTTCTTC. Protein sequence: CASSPTTGNHNEQFF.

The chain combines TRBV6-1 with TRBJ2-7; tentatively, D is TRBD2 (5 bases). Germline loops: CDR1 MNHNS, CDR2 SASEGT. The CDR3 consists of 13 residues. Trimming removed 6 bases at V and 2 bases at J, with 11 bases between. This CDR3 is CASSNRETYEQYF. For the CDR3, the DNA is TGTGCCAGCAGCAATCGGGAAACCTACGAGCAGTACTTC.

This chain links TRBV5-1 with TRBJ2-3; D is unresolved. This CDR3 has 13 amino acids. In germline, CDR1 is SGHRS, CDR2 YFSETQ. V shed 0 bases and J shed 5 bases, with 7 bases lying between them. This chain's CDR3 is CASSLERRDTQYF. Here the CDR3 DNA reads TGCGCCAGCAGCTTGGAGAGGAGAGATACGCAGTATTTT.

This clone was detected only a few times. The chain uses TRBV19 and TRBJ2-7; D gene ambiguous. The CDR3 loop spans 10 amino acids. V dropped 6 bases and J dropped 8 bases, with 8 bases sitting between them. In germline, CDR1 is LNHDA, CDR2 SQIVND (reference sequence). The CDR3 sequence is CASSHKQQYF. CDR3 DNA: TGTGCCAGTAGCCATAAGCAGCAGTACTTC.

This clone was detected only a few times. The J gene is TRBJ2-1, the V gene TRBV7-6; D possibly uses TRBD1 or TRBD2 (5 bases each). This CDR3 has 12 amino acids. CDR1 and CDR2 (germline): SGHVS, FNYEAQ. Trimming removed 5 bases at V and 10 bases at J, with 12 bases between. The CDR3 loop is CASSLEGREQFF. In DNA, the CDR3 is TGTGCCAGCAGCCTAGAGGGGCGGGAGCAGTTCTTC.

The gene calls are TRBV5-1 and TRBJ1-2, with a weak D call TRBD1 (6 bases). The germline gives CDR1 SGHRS, CDR2 YFSETQ. V was clipped by 4 bases and J by 6 bases, with 22 bases between them. This CDR3 has 16 residues. CDR3 in amino acids: CASSPIAGTTLDGYTF. CDR3 nucleotides: TGCGCCAGCAGCCCGATCGCCGGGACAACACTGGATGGCTACACCTTC.

The genes are TRBV5-8 and TRBJ1-1; D is possibly TRBD1 (5 bases). This CDR3 spans 10 amino acids. The germline gives CDR1 SGHTS, CDR2 YDEGEE. The CDR3: CRAGDTEAFF. The CDR3, as DNA: TGTAGGGCGGGGGACACTGAAGCTTTCTTT.

This clone was observed once. The rearrangement joins TRBV11-1 to TRBJ2-7, with a possible D match to TRBD1 (6 bases). The CDR3 has 13 amino acids. With 6 bases removed from V and 4 bases from J, the gap between germline ends came to 13 bases. CDR1 and CDR2 (germline): SGHAT, FQDESV (reference sequence). The DNA for the CDR3 is TGTGCCAGCAGGTCGGGACATTCGTACGAGCAGTACTTC. Translation gives CASRSGHSYEQYF.

V and J are TRBV9 and TRBJ2-6; tentatively, D is TRBD2 (5 bases). Per germline, CDR1 SGDLS and CDR2 YYNGEE. This CDR3 spans 15 amino acids. V shed 4 bases and J shed 9 bases, with 17 bases lying between them. The CDR3 loop is CASSTTRDQGNVLTF. In DNA form, the CDR3 reads TGTGCCAGCAGCACGACGAGGGATCAAGGCAACGTCCTGACTTTC. Variable domain in full (rest from reference TRBV9 and TRBJ2-6): DSGVTQTPKHLITATGQRVTLRCSPRSGDLSVYWYQQSLDQGLQFLIQYYNGEERAKGNILERFSAQQFPDLHSELNLSSLELGDSALYFCASSTTRDQGNVLTFGAGSRLTVL.

The rearrangement uses TRBV5-6 and TRBJ2-5; D is unclear. Germline-derived CDR1 and CDR2 are SGHDT and YYEEEE. CDR3 size: 12 residues. The V gene lost 1 base and the J gene lost 7 bases, with 8 bases spanning the gap. CDR3 protein: CASSLWFGTQYF. The CDR3 nucleotides read TGTGCCAGCAGCTTGTGGTTCGGGACCCAGTACTTC.

This sequence joins TRBV7-9 and TRBJ2-1, with 11 bases matching TRBD2. CDR3 size: 17 residues. Germline V gene sequence: CDR1 SEHNR, CDR2 FQNEAQ (reference sequence). The junction had 7 bases not matched to a gene; V was cut back by 4 bases and J by 2 bases. The CDR3 coding sequence is TGTGCCAGCAGCTCTGGGACTAGCGGACTGACCTACAATGAGCAGTTCTTC. Its protein product is CASSSGTSGLTYNEQFF. Filled out from reference TRBV7-9 and TRBJ2-1, the complete variable domain reads DTGVSQNPRHKITKRGQNVTFRCDPISEHNRLYWYRQTLGQGPEFLTYFQNEAQLEKSRLLSDRFSAERPKGSFSTLEIQRTEQGDSAMYLCASSSGTSGLTYNEQFFGPGTRLTVL.

The J gene is TRBJ1-1, the V gene TRBV11-2, with D tentatively TRBD1 (5 bases). Germline-derived CDR1 and CDR2 are SGHAT and FQNNGV. This CDR3 has 14 residues. The V end lost 5 bases, the J end lost 5 bases, and 15 bases lay between the germline ends. DNA of the CDR3: TGTGCCAGCAGCCCCTCGGGGGGGGAGACTGAAGCTTTCTTT. This sequence encodes CASSPSGGETEAFF.